This TCR beta chain was captured in a study of CD8+ T cells in alopecia areata (dated by TCRdb to about 2018). Notes on the research overall: Treated patients were enrolled in an open-label pilot trial of oral tofacitinib at 5 to 10 mg twice daily for moderate-to-severe alopecia areata. High-throughput TCRbeta sequencing was used to examine T cell clonal expansion in alopecia areata in both the C3H/HeJ mouse model and human patients. Clonality in the scalp was compared among normal scalp (n=4), patchy alopecia areata scalp (n=8), and alopecia totalis/universalis scalp (n=8). Scalp tissue and sorted CD4+ and CD8+ peripheral blood T cells from patchy and totalis/universalis alopecia areata patients and from healthy controls were covered by human TCRbeta sequencing. Biopsies were taken from tofacitinib-treated patients at baseline and again at 4 and 24 weeks into treatment, and several of those patients also had a later scalp biopsy. TCRbeta CDR3 regions were amplified by immunoSEQ multiplex PCR with 35 Vbeta forward and 13 Jbeta reverse primers. Tofacitinib was given for 6 to 18 months, followed by 6 months of follow-up off drug to assess delayed response and recurrence. The RNA source kit depended on sample type: the PAXgene miRNA kit for fixed scalp, the miRNeasy kit for PBMCs, and the RNeasy kit for mouse skin. Overall results and qualifications from the work: Resident alphabeta T cells in normal human skin are also sequenced, complicating scalp TCR repertoire analysis, unlike mouse skin dominated by gammadelta T cells. Higher clonality and more expanded CD8+ clones were observed in lesional scalp than in normal scalp, particularly in alopecia totalis/universalis, a finding suggestive of antigenic drive. TCR sequences shared between patients were less clear than in mice, possibly partly because of HLA diversity in the patient population.

What the time point label conveys for this sample: baseline before oral tofacitinib. Lesional scalp punch biopsies and peripheral blood were collected from alopecia areata patients. PBMCs were isolated by density centrifugation and stained for CD3, CD4 and CD8, after which CD4+ and CD8+ T cells were sorted on a FACSAria. Library generation was performed with the immunoSEQ multiplex PCR assay. To provide template for TCR sequencing, every sample had RNA extracted and reverse transcribed into cDNA. SuperScript III was used to make first-strand cDNA, primed with a 2:1 mix of oligo-dT and random hexamers. A synthetic immune receptor repertoire was used to assess amplification bias, and residual bias was removed computationally. The paper's data handling went like this. After raw reads were preprocessed to remove errors, the CDR3 was defined following IMGT conventions as running from the conserved cysteine to phenylalanine. Clonality was calculated as 1 minus Shannon entropy normalized by log2 of the number of productive unique TCRs. Scalp TCRbeta sequences were cross-referenced with sorted blood CD4 and CD8 repertoires so that the CD4 or CD8 identity of scalp clones could be inferred. As stored in TCRdb, this immuneACCESS dataset retains in-frame rearrangements with V and J assigned. A fraction of the clones does not appear; measured against another copy, unresolved V genes explain less than half of the discrepancy, and the remainder lacks a known reason. The DNA was the basis for D and trimming; V, J and clone size are from that table. The sample table contains some 120,000 clones; only one count was recorded for roughly 54% of them. The ten biggest clones cover 4.5% of the sample.

This clone has a handful of counts. What this receptor recognizes is not known. Base-call qualities are not available, and no considerably larger clone is one nucleotide away. Specimen: CD4+ T cells sorted from blood, collected at week 0. The sequence derives from a human donor with alopecia areata.

The CDR3 in this case is CASSFMGQGEYF. The DNA reads as follows: TGTGCCAGCAGCTTTATGGGACAGGGGGAGTATTTT. The V gene is TRBV7-2 and the J gene is TRBJ2-3; TRBD1 lines up with 11 middle nucleotides. V lost 3 bases and J lost 13 bases, and the count of bases not matched to a germline gene is 3. The germline V gene gives CDR1 as SGHTA and CDR2 as FQGNSA. The CDR3 starts with the cysteine, ends with the phenylalanine, and has 12 residues. The kept DNA is CDR3 alone, 36 bases in frame from the first base.